The T cell receptor beta chain under discussion was sequenced for a study of spatial heterogeneity in lung cancer. For the study at large: Detection consistently yielded more beta chains than alpha chains.

A single record per CDR3 protein comes from TCRdb applying MiXCR to the 5' RACE reads. Of 35,000 to 45,000 distinct CDR3 sequences detected, roughly 7.8% appear once; the ten largest clones hold 8.5% to 10%. Germline V gives CDR1 SGHNT, CDR2 YYREEE (reference sequence). The CDR3 length is 14 residues. Sample time point: blood at routine non-recurrence follow-up after resection. In each case, whole RNA from tumor, nontumor lung or frozen PBMC was sequenced unsorted. Of note for this clonotype: A much larger clone is a single base away; this may be a read error.

The V gene is TRBV5-4, the J gene TRBJ2-2; perhaps TRBD2 as D (6 bases). This sequence originates from a male donor with early-stage non-small cell lung cancer. The sequencing used PBMCs, collected at follow-up. The chain's CDR3 is CVSSREVNTGELFF. Written as DNA, the CDR3 is TGTGTCAGCAGCAGGGAGGTTAACACCGGGGAGCTGTTTTTT.